This T cell receptor beta chain was captured by sequencing in a study of T cells after yellow fever vaccination. TCRdb reanalysed the 5' RACE reads using MiXCR and keeps one entry per CDR3 protein. The sample has some 48,000 distinct CDR3 sequences; 5% to 7% are singletons. V lost 1 base and J 2 bases, leaving 15 bases between the germline ends. The CDR3 consists of 16 residues. Germline V gene sequence: CDR1 SEHNR, CDR2 FQNEAQ (reference sequence). This clonotype was seen ten or more times. The chain uses TRBV7-9 and TRBJ2-7; the D gene is possibly TRBD1 (6 bases). The sequenced sample was PBMCs, either bulk or a sorted T-cell subset (CD4+, CD8+, memory, or dextramer-sorted; not recorded which), obtained 45 days after the yellow fever booster vaccination. This sequence originates from a man between 25 and 39 years old who received the YFV17D yellow fever vaccine. The CDR3 sequence: CASSLVGRGSPYEQYF. CDR3 nucleotides: TGTGCCAGCAGCTTAGTAGGCAGGGGATCTCCCTACGAGCAGTACTTC.